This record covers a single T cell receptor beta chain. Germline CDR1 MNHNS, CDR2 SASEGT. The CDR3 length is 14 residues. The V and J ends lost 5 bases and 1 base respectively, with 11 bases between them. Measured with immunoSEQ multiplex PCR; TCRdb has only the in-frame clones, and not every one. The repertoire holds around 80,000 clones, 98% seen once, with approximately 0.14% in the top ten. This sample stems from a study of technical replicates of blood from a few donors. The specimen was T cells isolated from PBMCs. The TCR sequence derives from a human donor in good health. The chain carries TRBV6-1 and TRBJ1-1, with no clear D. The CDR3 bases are TGTGCCAGCAGTACCCGGGGAGCGAACACTGAAGCTTTCTTT. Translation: CASSTRGANTEAFF.